The clone carrying this T cell receptor (beta chain) was seen a few times. No antigen is known for it. Each CDR3 protein gets one entry after TCRdb re-called the RT-PCR reads with MiXCR. Of some 800,000 distinct CDR3 sequences in the sample, 21% were seen once. The sample belongs to a study of response to subunit inactivated influenza vaccine. Regarding the study as a whole: The authors suggested that every seasonal influenza vaccination recruits few new T cells.

Unmatched junction bases numbered 14, after V lost 0 bases and J lost 4 bases. The CDR3 is 19 residues long. Germline assignment: CDR1 SGHRS and CDR2 YFSETQ. This receptor was obtained from a man aged 50 to 60 who received an inactivated influenza vaccine. V usage is TRBV5-1 and J usage is TRBJ2-1; 9 nucleotides agree with TRBD2. The starting material was PBMCs from blood, obtained 5 to 6 days after vaccination. The CDR3 region is CASSLVSLVAGVPYNEQFF. In DNA form, the CDR3 reads TGCGCCAGCAGCTTGGTTTCGTTGGTAGCGGGGGTACCATACAATGAGCAGTTCTTC. Full variable domain (remainder filled in from reference TRBV5-1 and TRBJ2-1): KAGVTQTPRYLIKTRGQQVTLSCSPISGHRSVSWYQQTPGQGLQFLFEYFSETQRNKGNFPGRFSGRQFSNSRSEMNVSTLELGDSALYLCASSLVSLVAGVPYNEQFFGPGTRLTVL.